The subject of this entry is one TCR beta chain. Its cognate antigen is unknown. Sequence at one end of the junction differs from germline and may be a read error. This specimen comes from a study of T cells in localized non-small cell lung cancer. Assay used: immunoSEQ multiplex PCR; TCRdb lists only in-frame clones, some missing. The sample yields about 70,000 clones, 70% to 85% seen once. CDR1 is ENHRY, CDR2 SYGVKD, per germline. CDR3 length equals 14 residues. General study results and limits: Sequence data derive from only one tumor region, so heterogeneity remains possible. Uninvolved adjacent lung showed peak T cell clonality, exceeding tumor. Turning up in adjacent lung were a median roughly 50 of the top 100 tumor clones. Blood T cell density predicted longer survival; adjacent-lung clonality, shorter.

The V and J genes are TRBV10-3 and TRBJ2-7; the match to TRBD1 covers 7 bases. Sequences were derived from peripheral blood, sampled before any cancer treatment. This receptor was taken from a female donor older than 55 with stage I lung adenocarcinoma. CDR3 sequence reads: CASSSRQGSHEQYF. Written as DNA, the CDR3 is TGTGCCAGCAGTTCCCGACAGGGATCCCACGAGCAGTACTTC.